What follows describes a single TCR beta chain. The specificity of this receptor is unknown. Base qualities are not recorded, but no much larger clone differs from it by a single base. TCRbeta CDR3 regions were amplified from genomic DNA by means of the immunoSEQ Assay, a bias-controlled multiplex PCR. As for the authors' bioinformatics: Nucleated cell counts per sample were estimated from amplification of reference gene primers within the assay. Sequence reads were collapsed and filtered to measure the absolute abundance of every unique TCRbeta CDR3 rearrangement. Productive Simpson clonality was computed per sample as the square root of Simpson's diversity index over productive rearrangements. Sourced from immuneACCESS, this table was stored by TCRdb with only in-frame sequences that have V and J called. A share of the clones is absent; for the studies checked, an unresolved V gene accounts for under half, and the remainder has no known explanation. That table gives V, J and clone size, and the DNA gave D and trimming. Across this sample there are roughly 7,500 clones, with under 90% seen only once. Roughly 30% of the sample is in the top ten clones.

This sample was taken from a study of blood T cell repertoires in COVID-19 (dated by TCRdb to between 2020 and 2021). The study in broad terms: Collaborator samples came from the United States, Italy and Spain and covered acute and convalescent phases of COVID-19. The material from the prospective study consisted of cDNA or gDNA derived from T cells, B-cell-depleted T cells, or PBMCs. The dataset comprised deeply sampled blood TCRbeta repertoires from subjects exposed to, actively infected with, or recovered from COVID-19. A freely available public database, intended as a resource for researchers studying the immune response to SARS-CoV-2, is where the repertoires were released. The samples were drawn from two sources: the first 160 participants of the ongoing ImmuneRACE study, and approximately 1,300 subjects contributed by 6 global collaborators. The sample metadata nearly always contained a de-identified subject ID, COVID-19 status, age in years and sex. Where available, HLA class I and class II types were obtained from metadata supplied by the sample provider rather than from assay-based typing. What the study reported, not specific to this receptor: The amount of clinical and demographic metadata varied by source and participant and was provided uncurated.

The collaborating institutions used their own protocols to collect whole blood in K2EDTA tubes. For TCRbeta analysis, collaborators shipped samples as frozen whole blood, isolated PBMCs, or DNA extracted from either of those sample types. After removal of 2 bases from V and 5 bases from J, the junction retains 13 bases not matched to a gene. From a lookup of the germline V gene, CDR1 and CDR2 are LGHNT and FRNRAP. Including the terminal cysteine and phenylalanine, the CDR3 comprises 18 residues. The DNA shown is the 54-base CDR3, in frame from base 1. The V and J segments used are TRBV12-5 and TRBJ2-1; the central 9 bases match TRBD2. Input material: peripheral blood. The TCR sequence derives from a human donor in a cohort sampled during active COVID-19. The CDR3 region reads CASGLRGFVAGVNNEQFF. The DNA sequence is TGTGCTAGTGGTTTGAGGGGCTTTGTAGCGGGGGTAAACAATGAGCAGTTCTTC.